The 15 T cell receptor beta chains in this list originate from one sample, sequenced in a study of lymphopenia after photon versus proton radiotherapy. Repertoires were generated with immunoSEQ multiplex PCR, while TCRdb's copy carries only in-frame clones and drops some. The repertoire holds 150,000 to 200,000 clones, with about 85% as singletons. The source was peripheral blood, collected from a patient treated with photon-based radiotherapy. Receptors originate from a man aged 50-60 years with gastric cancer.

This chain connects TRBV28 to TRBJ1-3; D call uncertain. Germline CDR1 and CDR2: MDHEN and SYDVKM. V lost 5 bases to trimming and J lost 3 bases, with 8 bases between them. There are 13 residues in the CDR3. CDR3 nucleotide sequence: TGTGCCAGCAGTCCTCAAAATGGAAACACCATATATTTT. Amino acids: CASSPQNGNTIYF.

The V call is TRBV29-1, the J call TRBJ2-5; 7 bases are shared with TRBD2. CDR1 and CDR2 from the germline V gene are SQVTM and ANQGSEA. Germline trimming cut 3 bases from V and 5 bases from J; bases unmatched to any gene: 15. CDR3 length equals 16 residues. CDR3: CSVEGPGGRGWETQYF. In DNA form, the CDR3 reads TGCAGCGTTGAGGGTCCAGGCGGGAGAGGGTGGGAGACCCAGTACTTC.

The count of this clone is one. CDR3 coding DNA: TGTGCCACCAGCGCCCCGACAGGGGAACGTGAAAAACTGTTTTTT. Amino acid sequence: CATSAPTGEREKLFF. This chain links TRBV15 with TRBJ1-4, with TRBD1 matching over 8 bases. V gave up 5 bases and J gave up 7 bases; unmatched junction bases: 9. The CDR3 spans 15 residues. Germline CDR1 and CDR2: LNHNV and YYDKDF (reference sequence). The full variable domain, completed using reference TRBV15 and TRBJ1-4, is DAMVIQNPRYQVTQFGKPVTLSCSQTLNHNVMYWYQQKSSQAPKLLFHYYDKDFNNEADTPDNFQSRRPNTSFCFLDIRSPGLGDTAMYLCATSAPTGEREKLFFGSGTQLSVL.

CDR3 amino acids: CASSRTQTDTQYF. The CDR3 region has the DNA TGTGCCAGCAGCCGGACACAAACAGATACGCAGTATTTT. The chain recombines TRBV7-9 with TRBJ2-3, with a possible D match to TRBD1 (5 bases). Germline V gene lookup returns CDR1 SEHNR and CDR2 FQNEAQ (reference sequence). This CDR3 is built from 13 residues. Trimming pared 5 bases from V and 3 bases from J, leaving 9 bases between.

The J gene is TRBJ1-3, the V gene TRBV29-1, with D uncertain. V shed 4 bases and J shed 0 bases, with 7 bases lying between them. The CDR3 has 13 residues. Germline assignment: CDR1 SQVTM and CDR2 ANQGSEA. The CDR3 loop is CSVAGSSGNTIYF. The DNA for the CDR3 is TGCAGCGTTGCGGGGAGCTCTGGAAACACCATATATTTT.

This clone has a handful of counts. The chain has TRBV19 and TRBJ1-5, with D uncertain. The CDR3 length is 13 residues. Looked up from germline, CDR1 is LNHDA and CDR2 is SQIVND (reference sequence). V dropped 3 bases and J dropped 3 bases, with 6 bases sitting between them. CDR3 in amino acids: CASSIQFNQPQHF. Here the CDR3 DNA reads TGTGCCAGTAGTATCCAGTTCAATCAGCCCCAGCATTTT.

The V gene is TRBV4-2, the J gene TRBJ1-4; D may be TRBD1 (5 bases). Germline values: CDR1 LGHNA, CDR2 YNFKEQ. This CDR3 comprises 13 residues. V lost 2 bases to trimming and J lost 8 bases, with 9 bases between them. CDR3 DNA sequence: TGTGCCAGCAGCCAAACAGGTTCCGAAAAACTGTTTTTT. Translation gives CASSQTGSEKLFF.

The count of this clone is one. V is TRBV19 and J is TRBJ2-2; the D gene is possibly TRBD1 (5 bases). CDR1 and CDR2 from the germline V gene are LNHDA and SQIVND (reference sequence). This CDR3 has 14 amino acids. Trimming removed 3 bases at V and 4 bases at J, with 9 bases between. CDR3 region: CASSIDSSTGELFF. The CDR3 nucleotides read TGTGCCAGTAGTATCGACAGTTCCACCGGGGAGCTGTTTTTT.

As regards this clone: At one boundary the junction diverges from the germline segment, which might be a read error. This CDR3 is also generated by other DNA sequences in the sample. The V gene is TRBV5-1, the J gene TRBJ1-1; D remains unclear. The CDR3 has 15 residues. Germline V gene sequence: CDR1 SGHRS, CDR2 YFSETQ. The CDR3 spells CASSLDGVLNTEAFF. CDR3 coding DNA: TGCGCCAGCAGCTTGGATGGGGTACTGAACACTGAGGCTTTCTTT.

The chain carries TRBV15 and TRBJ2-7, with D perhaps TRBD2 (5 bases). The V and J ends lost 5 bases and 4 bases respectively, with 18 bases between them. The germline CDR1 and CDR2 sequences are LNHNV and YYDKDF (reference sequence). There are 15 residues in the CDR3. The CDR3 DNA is TGTGCCACCAGCCAGCGGCCCTCGGAAGGGTACGAGCAGTACTTC. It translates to CATSQRPSEGYEQYF.

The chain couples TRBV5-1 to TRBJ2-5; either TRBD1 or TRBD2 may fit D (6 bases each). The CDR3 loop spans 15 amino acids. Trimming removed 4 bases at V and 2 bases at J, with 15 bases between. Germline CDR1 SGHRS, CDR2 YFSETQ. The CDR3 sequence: CASSRGDQAQETQYF. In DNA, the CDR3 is TGCGCCAGCAGCAGGGGGGACCAGGCGCAAGAGACCCAGTACTTC.

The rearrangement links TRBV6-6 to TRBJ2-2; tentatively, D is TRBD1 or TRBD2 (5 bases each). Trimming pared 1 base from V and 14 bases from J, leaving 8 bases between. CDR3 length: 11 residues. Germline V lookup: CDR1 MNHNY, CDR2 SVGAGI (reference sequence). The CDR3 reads CASSYLRGLFF. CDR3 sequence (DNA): TGTGCCAGCAGTTACTTACGGGGCCTGTTTTTT.

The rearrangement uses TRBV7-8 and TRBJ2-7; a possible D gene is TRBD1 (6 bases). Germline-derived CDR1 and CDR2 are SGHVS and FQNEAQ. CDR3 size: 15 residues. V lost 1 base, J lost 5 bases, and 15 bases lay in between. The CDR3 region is CASSLEPGTTHEQYF. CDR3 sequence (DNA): TGTGCCAGCAGCTTAGAACCCGGGACAACGCACGAGCAGTACTTC. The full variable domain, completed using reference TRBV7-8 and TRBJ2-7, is GAGVSQSPRYKVAKRGQDVALRCDPISGHVSLFWYQQALGQGPEFLTYFQNEAQLDKSGLPSDRFFAERPEGSVSTLKIQRTQQEDSAVYLCASSLEPGTTHEQYFGPGTRLTVT.

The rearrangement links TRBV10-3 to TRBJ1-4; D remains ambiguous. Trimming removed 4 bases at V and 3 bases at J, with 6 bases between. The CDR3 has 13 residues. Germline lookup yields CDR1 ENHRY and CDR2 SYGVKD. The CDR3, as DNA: TGTGCCATCAGTGTTGTCGCTAATGAAAAACTGTTTTTT. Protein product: CAISVVANEKLFF.

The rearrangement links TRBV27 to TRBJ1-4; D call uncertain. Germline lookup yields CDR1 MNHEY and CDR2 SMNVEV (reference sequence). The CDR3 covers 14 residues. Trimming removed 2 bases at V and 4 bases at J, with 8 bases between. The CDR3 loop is CASSLRRDNEKLFF. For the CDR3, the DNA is TGTGCCAGCAGTTTACGAAGGGATAATGAAAAACTGTTTTTT. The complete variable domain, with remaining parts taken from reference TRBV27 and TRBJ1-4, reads EAQVTQNPRYLITVTGKKLTVTCSQNMNHEYMSWYRQDPGLGLRQIYYSMNVEVTDKGDVPEGYKVSRKEKRNFPLILESPSPNQTSLYFCASSLRRDNEKLFFGSGTQLSVL.